The 20 T cell receptor beta chains below were found in one sample sequenced in a study of cytomegalovirus exposure and HLA in healthy donors (dated by TCRdb to 2016 to 2017). The library came from the immunoSEQ multiplex PCR assay. For the multiplex PCR, a mixture combining 60 forward primers for TCR Vbeta segments and 13 reverse primers for TCR Jbeta segments was used. TCRdb holds this immuneACCESS table with in-frame rearrangements only. Some clones are missing; in checked studies, unresolved V genes explain under half, and the rest has no known cause. The sample profile shows some 180,000 clones; 70% to 90% of them were found once. The ten largest clonotypes hold 2% to 2.5% of the sample. Sequencing used PBMCs. The receptors originated from a woman aged 50 to 60 in good health and CMV-seronegative.

The genes are TRBV9 and TRBJ2-1; 7 bases align to TRBD2. Germline CDR1 SGDLS, CDR2 YYNGEE. V lost 4 bases to trimming and J lost 3 bases; unmatched junction nucleotides: 10. The CDR3 extends over 16 amino acids. The CDR3 DNA reads TGTGCCAGCAGCACCGCCCGCGGGAGAATCTACAATGAGCAGTTCTTC. Its translation is CASSTARGRIYNEQFF.

J is TRBJ1-5 and V is TRBV28, with 9 bases identical to TRBD1. There are 19 residues in the CDR3. Trimming removed 4 bases from V and 1 base from J; junction bases left unmatched: 14. Germline CDR1 MDHEN, CDR2 SYDVKM. The CDR3 protein is CASSSRDRVLHLSNQPQHF. CDR3 DNA sequence: TGTGCCAGCAGTTCCCGGGACAGGGTGCTTCATCTGAGCAATCAGCCCCAGCATTTT. The variable domain in full, completed from reference TRBV28 and TRBJ1-5, reads DVKVTQSSRYLVKRTGEKVFLECVQDMDHENMFWYRQDPGLGLRLIYFSYDVKMKEKGDIPEGYSVSREKKERFSLILESASTNQTSMYLCASSSRDRVLHLSNQPQHFGDGTRLSIL.

This chain uses TRBV7-9 with TRBJ2-7; D ambiguous. Germline V lookup: CDR1 SEHNR, CDR2 FQNEAQ (reference sequence). Trimming removed 5 bases at V and 2 bases at J, with 13 bases between. The CDR3 has 14 amino acids. The CDR3 here is CASSPQNPPYEQYF. The DNA of the CDR3 is TGTGCCAGCAGCCCACAGAACCCCCCCTACGAGCAGTACTTC.

With respect to this clone: This specimen includes other DNA sequences encoding the same CDR3. This chain uses TRBV30 with TRBJ1-3, with a weak D call TRBD1 (6 bases). Deletions cut 2 bases from V and 1 base from J, with 6 bases between. Germline V gene lookup returns CDR1 GTSNPN and CDR2 SVGIG (reference sequence). This CDR3 region has 13 residues. The CDR3 loop is CAWSTGSGNTIYF. In DNA, the CDR3 is TGTGCCTGGAGTACAGGGTCTGGAAACACCATATATTTT.

V usage is TRBV30 and J usage is TRBJ2-7; possibly TRBD1 for D (5 bases). Trimming stripped 1 base from V and 6 bases from J, with 10 bases between. This CDR3 is 12 amino acids long. Looked up from germline, CDR1 is GTSNPN and CDR2 is SVGIG (reference sequence). The CDR3 nucleotides read TGTGCCTGGAGTGCGTGGCAGGGCGAGCAGTACTTC. This gives the protein CAWSAWQGEQYF.

The chain joins TRBV4-1 to TRBJ1-1, with D possibly being TRBD1 (6 bases). V lost 1 base and J lost 7, with 10 bases in between. Germline assignment: CDR1 MGHRA and CDR2 YSYEKL. This CDR3 is 13 amino acids long. The CDR3 DNA reads TGCGCCAGCAGCCAAGGAGGGGGATATGAAGCTTTCTTT. It yields the protein CASSQGGGYEAFF.

The chain recombines TRBV9 with TRBJ1-3, with D possibly being TRBD1 (5 bases). Germline V gives CDR1 SGDLS, CDR2 YYNGEE. V lost 3 bases to trimming and J lost 7 bases, with 14 bases between them. CDR3 length: 14 residues. The CDR3 region has the DNA TGTGCCAGCAGCGCCGGGGGGGTAAGGAACACCATATATTTT. This codes for CASSAGGVRNTIYF.

Concerning this clone itself: Compared with germline, one end of the junction differs, possibly owing to a read error. This chain links TRBV28 with TRBJ1-5, with 7 bases fitting TRBD1. CDR3 length: 15 amino acids. Germline CDR1 reads MDHEN; CDR2 reads SYDVKM. The CDR3 coding sequence is TGTACCAGCAGTCCACAGGGGAATAGCAATCAGCCCCAGCATTTT. Translated: CTSSPQGNSNQPQHF.

This clone occurred a few times. The chain carries TRBV5-8 and TRBJ2-3, with TRBD2 matching 8 bases. V was pared by 9 bases and J by 8 bases, with 11 bases of the junction left unmatched. CDR1 is SGHTS, CDR2 YDEGEE, per germline. The CDR3 consists of 13 residues. As DNA, the CDR3 is TGTGCCACCCTTAGCGGGGCCGGAGGTACGCAGTATTTT. It translates to CATLSGAGGTQYF.

This chain links TRBV4-1 with TRBJ1-1; TRBD1 matches 8 bases. This CDR3 has 18 amino acids. Germline-derived CDR1 and CDR2 are MGHRA and YSYEKL. V was clipped by 3 bases and J by 1 base; unmatched bases: 13. The CDR3 region has the DNA TGCGCCAGCAGCCAGGAAGACAGGGGTCGCGGTCCGAACACTGAAGCTTTCTTT. Translating it yields CASSQEDRGRGPNTEAFF.

This chain links TRBV6-4 with TRBJ2-5, with D maybe TRBD2 (5 bases). The germline V gene encodes CDR1 MRHNA and CDR2 SNTAGT. The V gene lost 3 bases and the J gene lost 4 bases, with 9 bases spanning the gap. CDR3 length equals 13 residues. The CDR3 DNA reads as TGTGCCAGCAGTGAACTAGGCGGAGAGACCCAGTACTTC. Translating it yields CASSELGGETQYF.

The CDR3, as DNA: TGCGCCAGCAGCTCCCTAAGCTCCTACGAGCAGTACTTC. This translates into CASSSLSSYEQYF. V and J are TRBV5-1 and TRBJ2-7; no reliable D call. Germline V gives CDR1 SGHRS, CDR2 YFSETQ. The CDR3 is made up of 13 amino acids. Between the trimmed V and J ends, which lost 3 bases and 0 bases, there was a span of 7 bases.

The J gene is TRBJ2-7, the V gene TRBV10-1; 7 bases line up with TRBD2. Looked up from germline, CDR1 is WNHNN and CDR2 is SYGVQD (reference sequence). The V gene end was trimmed by 4 bases and the J gene end by 6 bases; junction bases not matched to a gene: 6. The CDR3 is 13 residues long. The CDR3 DNA reads as TGCGCCAGCAGTGCTCAGCGGGGAGGCGAGCAGTACTTC. Protein: CASSAQRGGEQYF.

CDR3 region: CASSVGIAGQETQYF. CDR3 bases: TGTGCCAGCAGCGTAGGGATAGCGGGACAAGAGACCCAGTACTTC. The chain combines TRBV9 with TRBJ2-5; 8 bases match TRBD2. The CDR3 covers 15 residues. CDR1 SGDLS and CDR2 YYNGEE come from the germline V gene. V lost 0 bases to trimming and J lost 2 bases; unmatched junction nucleotides: 3.

V and J are TRBV7-2 and TRBJ2-3, with 8 bases matching TRBD2. This CDR3 region has 15 residues. V lost 5 bases to trimming and J lost 3 bases; unmatched junction nucleotides: 7. Per germline, CDR1 SGHTA and CDR2 FQGNSA. As DNA, the CDR3 is TGTGCCAGCAGCCTGGTAGCGGGAAGAACAGATACGCAGTATTTT. Translating it yields CASSLVAGRTDTQYF. Variable domain in full (rest from reference TRBV7-2 and TRBJ2-3): GAGVSQSPSNKVTEKGKDVELRCDPISGHTALYWYRQSLGQGLEFLIYFQGNSAPDKSGLPSDRFSAERTGGSVSTLTIQRTQQEDSAVYLCASSLVAGRTDTQYFGPGTRLTVL.

In this sample, this clone turned up once. The V call is TRBV5-6, the J call TRBJ2-5; D unclear. CDR3 length: 14 amino acids. Germline V CDR1 and CDR2: SGHDT, YYEEEE. Trimming took 4 bases from V and 1 from J, leaving 11 bases between them. CDR3 bases: TGTGCCAGCAGCCCTATAGATACCCAAGAGACCCAGTACTTC. This codes for CASSPIDTQETQYF.

The rearrangement links TRBV5-8 to TRBJ1-5; no firm D call. Germline V gene sequence: CDR1 SGHTS, CDR2 YDEGEE. The V end was cut by 3 bases, the J end by 3 bases, with 13 bases between. This CDR3 contains 15 residues. The CDR3 region is CASSSDNGDNQPQHF. Written as DNA, the CDR3 is TGTGCCAGCAGCTCGGATAACGGGGACAATCAGCCCCAGCATTTT.

The V and J genes are TRBV6-5 and TRBJ2-3; TRBD2 matches at 11 bases. Germline trimming cut 2 bases from V and 1 base from J; bases unmatched to any gene: 2. Germline loops: CDR1 MNHEY, CDR2 SVGAGI. The CDR3 consists of 16 residues. The CDR3: CASSYVAGGGTDTQYF. The CDR3 DNA follows: TGTGCCAGCAGTTACGTAGCGGGAGGGGGCACAGATACGCAGTATTTT.

This sequence joins TRBV28 and TRBJ1-2; the match to TRBD1 covers 8 bases. CDR1 MDHEN and CDR2 SYDVKM come from the germline V gene. The V gene end was trimmed by 6 bases and the J gene end by 8 bases; junction bases not matched to a gene: 14. CDR3 length equals 15 residues. The CDR3 protein is CASSSTGGIVVGYTF. The CDR3 region has the DNA TGTGCCAGCAGCTCTACAGGGGGGATAGTGGTCGGCTACACCTTC.

V is TRBV19 and J is TRBJ2-1; 8 nucleotides match TRBD2. In germline, CDR1 is LNHDA, CDR2 SQIVND (reference sequence). V dropped 5 bases and J dropped 7; count of bases not matched to a gene: 22. The CDR3 is 19 amino acids. DNA for the CDR3: TGTGCCAGTAGTGCACGACCATCTACGGGACTAGTAGGGAGGAATGAGCAGTTCTTC. Translation gives CASSARPSTGLVGRNEQFF.